One sample yielded the 32 T cell receptor beta chains listed below, sequenced in a study of identical twins. TCRdb independently ran MiXCR on the 5' RACE reads; one entry per CDR3 protein. This sample carries approximately 1.8 million distinct CDR3 sequences, less than 40% of them seen once, and the ten largest clones take about 0.3%. Specimen: cord blood. The receptors derive from a newborn girl in good health.

This clonotype was seen only once. V is TRBV5-5 and J is TRBJ2-1; D may be TRBD1 or TRBD2 (5 bases each). The CDR3 is 17 amino acids. The germline V gene has CDR1 SGHKS and CDR2 YYEKEE (reference sequence). Trimming stripped 3 bases from V and 13 bases from J, with 29 bases between. CDR3 residues: CASSSITSHPVRETQFF. CDR3 sequence (DNA): TGTGCCAGCAGCTCGATTACGAGCCACCCAGTCAGGGAGACCCAGTTCTTC.

As DNA, the CDR3 is TGTGCCAGCAGACGAGCGGCTTCGGCCTACGAGCAGTACTTC. Protein: CASRRAASAYEQYF. The chain carries TRBV6-6 and TRBJ2-7, with a weak D call TRBD2 (5 bases). This CDR3 is built from 14 residues. Trimming removed 6 bases from V and 2 bases from J, with 14 bases in between. Germline CDR1 MNHNY, CDR2 SVGAGI (reference sequence).

CDR3 sequence (DNA): TGTGCCAGCAGCTTAGCCACCAACTACGAGCAGTACTTC. Amino acid sequence: CASSLATNYEQYF. This chain joins TRBV7-2 and TRBJ2-7; D is unresolved. Germline assignment: CDR1 SGHTA and CDR2 FQGNSA. This CDR3 is built from 13 residues. Trimming took off 0 bases at V and 3 bases at J, with 6 bases between the two ends.

This clonotype has just a few counts. V is TRBV4-1 and J is TRBJ1-5, with TRBD1 matching over 7 bases. Germline V lookup: CDR1 MGHRA, CDR2 YSYEKL. After removal of 0 bases from V and 7 bases from J, the junction contained 9 bases not matched to a gene. The length of the CDR3 is 16 residues. The CDR3 sequence: CASSQDPTGLRQPQHF. CDR3 nucleotides: TGCGCCAGCAGCCAAGATCCGACAGGGTTGAGGCAGCCCCAGCATTTT.

This clonotype has more than one count but fewer than ten. This chain joins TRBV9 and TRBJ2-7; D could derive from TRBD1 or TRBD2 (5 bases each). CDR3 length: 14 residues. The V gene lost 4 bases and the J gene lost 2 bases, with 13 bases spanning the gap. Germline CDR1 SGDLS, CDR2 YYNGEE. The CDR3 region has the DNA TGTGCCAGCAGCCGGGACGCGGCAGCCTACGAGCAGTACTTC. It yields the protein CASSRDAAAYEQYF. The variable domain in full, with the rest retrieved from reference TRBV9 and TRBJ2-7, is DSGVTQTPKHLITATGQRVTLRCSPRSGDLSVYWYQQSLDQGLQFLIQYYNGEERAKGNILERFSAQQFPDLHSELNLSSLELGDSALYFCASSRDAAAYEQYFGPGTRLTVT.

The rearrangement joins TRBV2 to TRBJ2-2, with 13 nucleotides matching TRBD2. Looked up from germline, CDR1 is SNHLY and CDR2 is FYNNEI. The CDR3 runs to 17 residues. V shed 4 bases, J shed 1 base, and the junction held 3 bases outside the gene matches. CDR3 region: CASSGRTSGRNTGELFF. DNA for the CDR3: TGTGCCAGCAGTGGTAGGACTAGCGGGAGGAACACCGGGGAGCTGTTTTTT.

This clonotype came up a few times. The V call is TRBV12-3 or TRBV12-4, the J call TRBJ2-3, with 8 bases that match TRBD2. The CDR3 sequence is 17 residues long. V was clipped by 5 bases and J by 0 bases; unmatched bases: 10. The CDR3, as DNA: TGTGCCAGCAGTAGCGGGAGAGGCGGACATAGCACAGATACGCAGTATTTT. This encodes CASSSGRGGHSTDTQYF.

A remark on this clonotype: Without the conserved terminal phenylalanine or tryptophan, this CDR3 likely stems from a read error. The V call is TRBV5-1, the J call TRBJ2-3; D gene unclear. The CDR3 covers 17 residues. V lost 2 bases and J 1 base, leaving 17 bases between the germline ends. Germline CDR1 SGHRS, CDR2 YFSETQ. In nucleotides, the CDR3 is TGCGCCAGCAGCTTAAGTAGTCTTCGGACCGGCACAGATACGCAGTATTTA. Its translation is CASSLSSLRTGTDTQYL.

This clonotype was observed at least ten times. The chain joins TRBV15 to TRBJ2-7, with D unclear. V was clipped by 5 bases and J by 3 bases, with 8 bases between them. Germline V gene sequence: CDR1 LNHNV, CDR2 YYDKDF (reference sequence). The CDR3 has 12 amino acids. CDR3 sequence (DNA): TGTGCCACCAGCGACCAATTCTACGAGCAGTACTTC. This encodes CATSDQFYEQYF.

The chain uses TRBV12-3 or TRBV12-4 and TRBJ2-2; 8 bases align to TRBD2. The junction had 21 bases not matched to a gene; V was cut back by 3 bases and J by 3 bases. The CDR3 extends over 21 amino acids. The CDR3 protein is CASSFLRFKVKRERDTGELFF. The CDR3 nucleotides are TGTGCCAGCAGTTTCCTAAGATTCAAAGTAAAGCGGGAGAGAGACACCGGGGAGCTGTTTTTT.

This clonotype was picked up many times. V gene TRBV2 combines with J gene TRBJ2-3, with D maybe TRBD2 (6 bases). CDR3 size: 14 residues. The germline gives CDR1 SNHLY, CDR2 FYNNEI. Trimming removed 4 bases from V and 3 bases from J, with 11 bases in between. The CDR3 nucleotides read TGTGCCAGCAGTGCGCTAGCGAGGACAGATACGCAGTATTTT. Protein sequence: CASSALARTDTQYF.

The chain uses TRBV5-1 and TRBJ2-5, with a tentative D call TRBD2 (7 bases). This CDR3 contains 15 residues. Deletions cut 1 base from V and 2 bases from J, with 12 bases between. The germline gives CDR1 SGHRS, CDR2 YFSETQ. The CDR3 nucleotides read TGCGCCAGCAGCTTGTACCGGGGGGCACAAGAGACCCAGTACTTC. This translates into CASSLYRGAQETQYF.

V is TRBV20-1 and J is TRBJ2-3; 11 nucleotides agree with TRBD2. This CDR3 is built from 16 residues. Trimming cost V 3 bases and J 8 bases; bases outside gene matches: 13. Germline V gene lookup returns CDR1 DFQATT and CDR2 SNEGSKA (reference sequence). CDR3 sequence (DNA): TGCAGTGCTAGTGTACCGGGACTAGCGGTGTCAGGTACGCAGTATTTT. Translating it yields CSASVPGLAVSGTQYF.

This clonotype was counted at least ten times. This chain links TRBV9 with TRBJ1-5; D is undetermined. V was trimmed by 0 bases and J by 3 bases, leaving 4 bases between them. The CDR3 length is 13 residues. Germline V gene sequence: CDR1 SGDLS, CDR2 YYNGEE. CDR3 DNA: TGTGCCAGCAGCGTAGGACACAATCAGCCCCAGCATTTT. Its protein is CASSVGHNQPQHF.

This clonotype was seen a few times. This chain uses TRBV4-2 with TRBJ2-7, with 8 bases aligning to TRBD2. Trimming cost V 2 bases and J 4 bases; bases outside gene matches: 4. The germline V gene has CDR1 LGHNA and CDR2 YNFKEQ. The CDR3 totals 14 residues. Here the CDR3 DNA reads TGTGCCAGCAGCCAACAGCGGGAGCCTTACGAGCAGTACTTC. It is translated as CASSQQREPYEQYF.

The sample holds a few counts of this clonotype. V gene TRBV10-3 combines with J gene TRBJ2-7; 7 bases agree with TRBD2. The CDR3 runs to 14 residues. Trimming at V came to 11 bases and at J to 3 bases, leaving 13 bases not matched to a gene. CDR1 is ENHRY and CDR2 is SYGVKD in the germline V gene. The CDR3 protein is CASTMGGTRYEQYF. CDR3 coding DNA: TGTGCCTCCACAATGGGAGGGACTCGCTACGAGCAGTACTTC.

This clonotype turned up a few times. The chain combines TRBV28 with TRBJ1-1; no reliable D call. Germline V gives CDR1 MDHEN, CDR2 SYDVKM. V dropped 1 base and J dropped 4 bases, with 7 bases sitting between them. The CDR3 loop spans 13 amino acids. The CDR3 loop reads CASSLFWRTEAFF. For the CDR3, the DNA is TGTGCCAGCAGTTTATTTTGGCGCACTGAAGCTTTCTTT.

The J gene is TRBJ2-1, the V gene TRBV5-1, with D possibly matching TRBD1 (5 bases). Judging by the DNA end, TRBJ2-7 fits better; the J call may be wrong. The CDR3 has 16 amino acids. Germline V gene sequence: CDR1 SGHRS, CDR2 YFSETQ. CDR3 protein: CASSLARRGRYNEQYF. The CDR3 nucleotides are TGCGCCAGCAGCTTGGCCAGAAGGGGCCGGTACAATGAGCAGTACTTC.

V usage is TRBV29-1 and J usage is TRBJ1-2; 9 nucleotides line up with TRBD1. Germline V lookup: CDR1 SQVTM, CDR2 ANQGSEA. The V gene end was trimmed by 1 base and the J gene end by 7 bases; junction bases not matched to a gene: 4. The CDR3 length is 13 residues. CDR3 sequence: CSVEGGQGGGYTF. In DNA, the CDR3 is TGCAGCGTTGAAGGGGGACAGGGCGGTGGCTACACCTTC.

CDR3 DNA sequence: TGTGCCAGCAGTGCGGACAGGGATGTCGGGGAGCTGTTTTTT. This gives the protein CASSADRDVGELFF. The rearrangement links TRBV6-5 to TRBJ2-2; 8 positions match TRBD1. After removal of 5 bases from V and 7 bases from J, the junction contained 6 bases not matched to a gene. The germline V gene encodes CDR1 MNHEY and CDR2 SVGAGI. CDR3 size: 14 residues.

DNA for the CDR3: TGTGCCAGCAGTCCGGGGGCGGAGGGTCAGCCCCAGCATTTT. Protein sequence: CASSPGAEGQPQHF. V and J are TRBV28 and TRBJ1-5; possible D gene TRBD1, 6 bases. Germline assignment: CDR1 MDHEN and CDR2 SYDVKM. The CDR3 contains 14 residues. Trimming removed 5 bases at V and 6 bases at J, with 14 bases between.

The chain is built from TRBV28 and TRBJ2-1; 11 bases match TRBD2. This CDR3 is built from 15 residues. Germline V gene data show CDR1 as MDHEN and CDR2 as SYDVKM. Germline trimming cut 7 bases from V and 5 bases from J; bases unmatched to any gene: 7. DNA of the CDR3: TGTGCCAGCAACTTAGCGGGAGGGCCGGACAATGAGCAGTTCTTC. Protein: CASNLAGGPDNEQFF.

V is TRBV5-5 and J is TRBJ2-1, with D possibly being TRBD1 (6 bases). Germline-derived CDR1 and CDR2 are SGHKS and YYEKEE (reference sequence). CDR3 size: 16 residues. The V end was cut by 3 bases, the J end by 5 bases, with 18 bases between. The CDR3 nucleotides are TGTGCCAGCAGCTGGACAGCGGAGGTCGGCCACAATGAGCAGTTCTTC. Translated: CASSWTAEVGHNEQFF. Full variable domain (rest looked up from reference TRBV5-5 and TRBJ2-1): DAGVTQSPTHLIKTRGQQVTLRCSPISGHKSVSWYQQVLGQGPQFIFQYYEKEERGRGNFPDRFSARQFPNYSSELNVNALLLGDSALYLCASSWTAEVGHNEQFFGPGTRLTVL.

The V gene is TRBV28, the J gene TRBJ2-7; 7 nucleotides align to TRBD1. The germline CDR1 and CDR2 sequences are MDHEN and SYDVKM. Germline trimming cut 0 bases from V and 2 bases from J; bases unmatched to any gene: 4. This CDR3 is built from 15 residues. Here the CDR3 reads CASSLWTGPTYEQYF. In DNA form, the CDR3 reads TGTGCCAGCAGTTTATGGACAGGGCCCACCTACGAGCAGTACTTC.

The gene calls are TRBV10-3 and TRBJ2-7; D may be TRBD1 (6 bases). Per germline, CDR1 ENHRY and CDR2 SYGVKD. The CDR3 extends over 15 amino acids. V lost 2 bases and J 0 bases, leaving 11 bases between the germline ends. The CDR3 here is CAISEGGLSSYEQYF. The CDR3 DNA reads as TGTGCCATCAGTGAGGGGGGCCTAAGCTCCTACGAGCAGTACTTC.

This chain joins TRBV6-8 and TRBJ2-7; 7 nucleotides align to TRBD1. J lost 6 bases, V lost 4 bases, and 6 bases had no gene match. Germline CDR1 and CDR2: MNHGY and SAAAGT. This CDR3 contains 13 residues. The CDR3 bases are TGTGCCAGCAGTTCTCGACAGGGCTGCGAGCAGTACTTC. It codes for CASSSRQGCEQYF.

In this sample, this clonotype turned up a few times. The chain uses TRBV27 and TRBJ2-1; TRBD1 is a possible D gene (5 bases). V shed 2 bases and J shed 4 bases, with 12 bases lying between them. This CDR3 region has 15 residues. Germline V gene lookup returns CDR1 MNHEY and CDR2 SMNVEV (reference sequence). The CDR3 region is CASSLLDRQYNEQFF. In nucleotides, the CDR3 is TGTGCCAGCAGTTTACTCGACAGACAGTACAATGAGCAGTTCTTC.

This clonotype was found a few times. This rearrangement joins TRBV27 to TRBJ2-3, with 12 bases lining up with TRBD2. In germline, CDR1 is MNHEY, CDR2 SMNVEV (reference sequence). V lost 3 bases and J lost 2; bases outside the gene matches: 9. This CDR3 spans 18 amino acids. The DNA for the CDR3 is TGTGCCAGCAGTTTTCTCCTGACTAGCGGGGGAACCACAGATACGCAGTATTTT. Protein: CASSFLLTSGGTTDTQYF.

Turning to this clonotype: The junction departs from germline at one end; a sequencing error may be responsible. V usage is TRBV3-1 and J usage is TRBJ1-1; D is undetermined. The CDR3 is made up of 16 amino acids. Germline CDR1 reads LGHDT; CDR2 reads YNNKEL (reference sequence). This CDR3 reads CVSSQERLSRNTEAFF. CDR3 DNA sequence: TGTGTCAGCAGCCAAGAAAGGTTATCACGGAACACTGAAGCTTTCTTT.

This clonotype was seen a handful of times. The chain joins TRBV12-3 or TRBV12-4 to TRBJ2-7; 10 nucleotides match TRBD1. Trimming removed 5 bases from V and 3 bases from J; junction bases left unmatched: 7. This CDR3 is 15 amino acids long. The CDR3 DNA follows: TGTGCCAGCAGTACCCGGGACAGGGGCCTCTACGAGCAGTACTTC. Residues: CASSTRDRGLYEQYF.

J is TRBJ2-1 and V is TRBV12-3 or TRBV12-4; 14 positions agree with TRBD2. V gave up 4 bases and J gave up 4 bases; unmatched junction bases: 15. The CDR3 has 20 residues. CDR3 sequence reads: CASSSTPGLAGVSGYNEQFF. The CDR3 DNA is TGTGCCAGCAGTTCAACACCGGGACTAGCGGGAGTCTCGGGTTACAATGAGCAGTTCTTC.

This clonotype was detected many times. The chain uses TRBV3-1 and TRBJ1-5; perhaps TRBD1 as D (5 bases). V was pared by 4 bases and J by 0 bases, with 10 bases between. Germline CDR1 and CDR2: LGHDT and YNNKEL (reference sequence). The CDR3 loop spans 15 amino acids. DNA of the CDR3: TGTGCCAGCAGCCCCAGGGCTTATAGCAATCAGCCCCAGCATTTT. Protein product: CASSPRAYSNQPQHF.